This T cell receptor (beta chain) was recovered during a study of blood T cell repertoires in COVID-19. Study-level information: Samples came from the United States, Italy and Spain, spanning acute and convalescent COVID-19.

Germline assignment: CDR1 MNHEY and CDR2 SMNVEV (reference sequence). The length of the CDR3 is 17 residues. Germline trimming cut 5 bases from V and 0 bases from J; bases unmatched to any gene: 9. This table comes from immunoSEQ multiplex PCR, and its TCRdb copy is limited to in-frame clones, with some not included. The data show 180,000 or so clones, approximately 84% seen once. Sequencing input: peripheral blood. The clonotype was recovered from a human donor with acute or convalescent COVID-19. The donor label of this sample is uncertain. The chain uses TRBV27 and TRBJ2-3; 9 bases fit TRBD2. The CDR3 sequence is CASSPYIGTSSTDTQYF. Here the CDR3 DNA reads TGTGCCAGCAGTCCCTACATAGGGACTAGCAGCACAGATACGCAGTATTTT.